The 18 T cell receptor beta chains presented below share a single source sample, sequenced in a study of T cell changes during pregnancy in multiple sclerosis. Only in-frame clones appear in the TCRdb table, and some are missing; sequencing was by immunoSEQ multiplex PCR. The sample records about 40,000 clones, about 90% being singletons. Sequenced material: CD4+ T cells from peripheral blood mononuclear cells, taken in the third trimester of pregnancy. These receptors all stem from a female donor in good health, enrolled as a control in a pregnancy study.

The V gene is TRBV4-1, the J gene TRBJ2-7; 7 nucleotides match TRBD1. Looked up from germline, CDR1 is MGHRA and CDR2 is YSYEKL. V shed 5 bases, J shed 1 base, and the junction held 5 bases outside the gene matches. The CDR3 length is 14 residues. For the CDR3, the DNA is TGCGCCAGCAGCAAATTGGGACAGTCCTACGAGCAGTACTTC. This gives the protein CASSKLGQSYEQYF.

This chain uses TRBV7-2 with TRBJ2-2, with D maybe TRBD2 (6 bases). V was shortened by 4 bases and J by 6 bases, with 15 bases between the two germline ends. Germline V gene lookup returns CDR1 SGHTA and CDR2 FQGNSA. The CDR3 spans 15 residues. For the CDR3, the DNA is TGTGCCAGCAGCTCCCGGGACGGGGGTTCCGGGGAGCTGTTTTTT. This translates into CASSSRDGGSGELFF.

V and J are TRBV11-2 and TRBJ2-1, with TRBD2 identical over 9 bases. The germline V gene has CDR1 SGHAT and CDR2 FQNNGV. J lost 3 bases, V lost 5 bases, and 5 bases had no gene match. There are 15 residues in the CDR3. The CDR3 bases are TGTGCCAGCAGCCCCGGGACTAGCTACTACAATGAGCAGTTCTTC. This gives the protein CASSPGTSYYNEQFF.

This clone occurred once. The chain couples TRBV30 to TRBJ2-4; D gene ambiguous. This CDR3 contains 13 residues. Deletions cut 5 bases from V and 0 bases from J, with 8 bases between. CDR1 is GTSNPN and CDR2 is SVGIG in the germline V gene (reference sequence). CDR3 DNA: TGTGCCTGGGGTCTACTAGCCAAAAACATTCAGTACTTC. Protein sequence: CAWGLLAKNIQYF.

The chain links TRBV11-2 to TRBJ2-1; 10 bases are a match to TRBD2. There are 14 residues in the CDR3. The junction had 7 bases not matched to a gene; V was cut back by 5 bases and J by 9 bases. Germline V gives CDR1 SGHAT, CDR2 FQNNGV. CDR3 sequence (DNA): TGTGCCAGCAGCACCCTAGCGGGAGACGGTGAGCAGTTCTTC. It is translated as CASSTLAGDGEQFF.

The rearrangement uses TRBV11-2 and TRBJ2-7; TRBD2 aligns across 8 bases. J gave up 3 bases and V 2 bases, and 3 bases lay outside the gene matches. CDR1 and CDR2 (germline): SGHAT, FQNNGV. There are 14 residues in the CDR3. The CDR3 bases are TGTGCCAGCAGCTTAAGCGGGAGTCACTACGAGCAGTACTTC. Its translation: CASSLSGSHYEQYF.

J is TRBJ1-5 and V is TRBV28, with 7 nucleotides matching TRBD1. Per the germline V gene, CDR1 is MDHEN and CDR2 is SYDVKM. J was trimmed by 2 bases and V by 6 bases; bases with no gene match: 7. The CDR3 runs to 15 residues. The CDR3 nucleotides are TGTGCCAGCAGCCTACAGGGGTTGGGCAATCAGCCCCAGCATTTT. Its protein product is CASSLQGLGNQPQHF.

This clone has just one count. The gene calls are TRBV5-1 and TRBJ2-3, with TRBD2 matching 9 bases. J gave up 7 bases and V 0 bases, and 6 bases lay outside the gene matches. This CDR3 has 15 amino acids. Germline loops: CDR1 SGHRS, CDR2 YFSETQ. CDR3 sequence: CASSLGSSGKNTQYF. The CDR3 DNA sequence: TGCGCCAGCAGCTTGGGCTCTAGCGGGAAAAATACGCAGTATTTT.

This clone has a single count. The chain has TRBV19 and TRBJ1-2; D not certain. V lost 3 bases, J lost 5 bases, and 7 bases lay in between. The V gene's germline CDR1 is LNHDA and CDR2 SQIVND (reference sequence). The length of the CDR3 is 12 residues. DNA for the CDR3: TGTGCCAGTAGTATTCGGGAGTATGGCTACACCTTC. This encodes CASSIREYGYTF.

The chain is built from TRBV30 and TRBJ1-1; D is unclear. The CDR3 spans 14 residues. Germline CDR1 is GTSNPN and CDR2 is SVGIG (reference sequence). V lost 5 bases and J lost 1, with 14 bases in between. CDR3 sequence (DNA): TGTGCCTGGGCTAACGGGTTTTCGAACACTGAAGCTTTCTTT. Protein sequence: CAWANGFSNTEAFF.

This chain uses TRBV6-5 with TRBJ2-3, with D maybe TRBD2 (6 bases). This CDR3 spans 14 amino acids. Germline CDR1 and CDR2: MNHEY and SVGAGI. V gave up 6 bases and J gave up 0 bases, with 10 bases separating them. CDR3 nucleotides: TGTGCCAGCAGGGGGACTTACAGCACAGATACGCAGTATTTT. It yields the protein CASRGTYSTDTQYF.

This clone was detected a few times. V and J are TRBV7-6 and TRBJ1-1; D is undetermined. With 0 bases removed from V and 1 base from J, the gap between germline ends came to 9 bases. Germline-derived CDR1 and CDR2 are SGHVS and FNYEAQ. This CDR3 region has 15 residues. The CDR3 DNA sequence: TGTGCCAGCAGCTTAGCGGGCGGGCAGAACACTGAAGCTTTCTTT. Encoded protein: CASSLAGGQNTEAFF.

This rearrangement joins TRBV28 to TRBJ2-1; a weak D match, TRBD2 (6 bases). Germline V gene lookup returns CDR1 MDHEN and CDR2 SYDVKM. The CDR3 totals 15 residues. Trimming took 1 base from V and 10 from J, leaving 17 bases between them. The CDR3 nucleotides are TGTGCCAGCAGTTTATTCCTAGCGCGAGAGGGCGAGCAGTTCTTC. It translates to CASSLFLAREGEQFF.

J is TRBJ2-7 and V is TRBV4-2, with 10 bases lining up with TRBD2. In germline, CDR1 is LGHNA, CDR2 YNFKEQ. The CDR3 consists of 16 residues. Unmatched junction bases numbered 8, after V lost 0 bases and J lost 6 bases. CDR3 bases: TGTGCCAGCAGCCAAGAGGCAAGCGGGGGGGCATCCGAGCAGTACTTC. Its translation: CASSQEASGGASEQYF.

The chain is built from TRBV2 and TRBJ1-1, with TRBD1 matching 8 bases. Looked up from germline, CDR1 is SNHLY and CDR2 is FYNNEI. This CDR3 has 14 residues. V was pared by 6 bases and J by 4 bases, with 7 bases of the junction left unmatched. The CDR3 here is CASRDGQGVTEAFF. For the CDR3, the DNA is TGTGCCAGCAGGGATGGACAGGGCGTCACTGAAGCTTTCTTT.

In its sample, this clone was seen once. The chain combines TRBV4-1 with TRBJ2-7; D not resolved. V lost 1 base and J 1 base, leaving 11 bases between the germline ends. Germline assignment: CDR1 MGHRA and CDR2 YSYEKL. The CDR3 extends over 15 amino acids. CDR3 sequence reads: CASSQAHTSSYEQYF. In nucleotides, the CDR3 is TGCGCCAGCAGCCAAGCTCATACAAGTTCCTACGAGCAGTACTTC.

This chain links TRBV5-4 with TRBJ2-7; the match to TRBD1 covers 7 bases. This CDR3 contains 15 residues. Trimming took 2 bases from V and 2 from J; bases not matched to a gene: 7. The germline V gene has CDR1 SGHNT and CDR2 YYREEE (reference sequence). CDR3 in DNA: TGTGCCAGCAGCTTACCAGAGACAGGGACCTACGAGCAGTACTTC. Amino acid sequence: CASSLPETGTYEQYF.

V gene TRBV7-9 combines with J gene TRBJ2-3; 10 bases align to TRBD2. Germline V gene sequence: CDR1 SEHNR, CDR2 FQNEAQ (reference sequence). This CDR3 is 15 amino acids long. Trimming cost V 6 bases and J 7 bases; bases outside gene matches: 10. CDR3 DNA sequence: TGTGCCAGCAGAGCACGAGCGGGAGGGCCTCATACGCAGTATTTT. This gives the protein CASRARAGGPHTQYF.